The T cell receptor beta chain described here comes from a study of breast tumors, draining lymph nodes, adjacent tissues. The study, taken as a whole, reports: Data only fit, rather than demonstrated, lymph node origin of most tumor T cells. Luminal-like breast cancer showed significantly greater tumor-nontumor repertoire similarity than basal-like breast cancer did. The data were judged consistent with most tumor T cells coming from lymph node and expanding in tumor.

For this clonotype: What it recognizes is unknown.

TCRdb passed the multiplex PCR reads through MiXCR, listing each CDR3 protein once. The sample has 20,000 to 25,000 distinct CDR3 sequences, about 30% seen once. This CDR3 region has 15 residues. Looked up from germline, CDR1 is SGHAT and CDR2 is FQNNGV. With 4 bases clipped from V and 4 bases from J, the junction kept 8 bases outside the gene matches. This chain uses TRBV11-2 with TRBJ1-2; TRBD1 aligns across 8 bases. Material: breast tumor tissue. This clonotype was sampled from a female donor with breast cancer. Some clones in this sample may be carry-over from other donors' samples. CDR3 sequence (DNA): TGTGCCAGCAGCTCCACCGGGACAGGCCCCTATGGCTACACCTTC. It codes for CASSSTGTGPYGYTF. The whole variable domain, filled in from reference TRBV11-2 and TRBJ1-2, reads EAGVAQSPRYKIIEKRQSVAFWCNPISGHATLYWYQQILGQGPKLLIQFQNNGVVDDSQLPKDRFSAERLKGVDSTLKIQPAKLEDSAVYLCASSSTGTGPYGYTFGSGTRLTVV.